Following are 15 T cell receptor beta chains from one sample sequenced in a study of Ad26.COV2.S vaccination and SARS-CoV-2 variants. Treatment in this sample: 15 to 20 received Ad26.COV2.S at low or high dose, single or two shots; a few received placebo; per-sample allocation not given. After the first vaccine or placebo injection, samples were drawn on day 63. Profiled with immunoSEQ multiplex PCR; TCRdb holds only in-frame clones, not every one. The profile shows around 340,000 clones, approximately 86% of them singletons. Sequencing was performed on peripheral blood, taken in a trial of Ad26.COV2.S vaccine versus placebo. These TCRs come from a person between 18 and 65 years old who received the Ad26.COV2.S COVID-19 vaccine or a placebo.

V is TRBV28 and J is TRBJ1-3, with 7 bases aligning to TRBD1. This CDR3 has 14 amino acids. After removal of 6 bases from V and 4 bases from J, the junction contained 6 bases not matched to a gene. Per germline, CDR1 MDHEN and CDR2 SYDVKM. The CDR3 bases are TGTGCCAGCAGGGGGGGACAGCCAGGAAACACCATATATTTT. It encodes CASRGGQPGNTIYF.

The chain couples TRBV5-1 to TRBJ2-5; D is possibly TRBD1 (6 bases). Per germline, CDR1 SGHRS and CDR2 YFSETQ. CDR3 length equals 13 residues. V dropped 7 bases and J dropped 1 base, with 11 bases sitting between them. CDR3 loop: CASQGPSQETQYF. The CDR3 DNA is TGCGCCAGCCAGGGGCCCTCCCAAGAGACCCAGTACTTC.

This chain uses TRBV29-1 with TRBJ2-7, with TRBD2 matching 8 bases. The CDR3 covers 14 residues. Germline V gene sequence: CDR1 SQVTM, CDR2 ANQGSEA. Trimming at V came to 4 bases and at J to 2 bases, leaving 7 bases not matched to a gene. CDR3 amino acids: CSVALGLGAYEQYF. CDR3 DNA sequence: TGCAGCGTTGCACTGGGACTAGGAGCCTACGAGCAGTACTTC.

This clone was seen only once. The chain combines TRBV24-1 with TRBJ2-3; perhaps D is TRBD1 or TRBD2 (5 bases each). The length of the CDR3 is 15 residues. The germline CDR1 and CDR2 sequences are KGHDR and SFDVKD. V gave up 4 bases and J gave up 0 bases, with 10 bases separating them. The CDR3 DNA is TGTGCCACCAGTGAGGAGAGGGGTAGCACAGATACGCAGTATTTT. Encoded protein: CATSEERGSTDTQYF.

The chain links TRBV18 to TRBJ1-1, with TRBD1 matching over 7 bases. CDR1 and CDR2 (germline): KGHSH, LQKENI. V gave up 4 bases and J gave up 5 bases; unmatched junction bases: 7. This CDR3 comprises 14 residues. The CDR3 spells CASSLPTGQTEAFF. In DNA, the CDR3 is TGTGCCAGCTCACTACCGACAGGGCAAACTGAAGCTTTCTTT. The variable domain in full, with the rest retrieved from reference TRBV18 and TRBJ1-1, is NAGVMQNPRHLVRRRGQEARLRCSPMKGHSHVYWYRQLPEEGLKFMVYLQKENIIDESGMPKERFSAEFPKEGPSILRIQQVVRGDSAAYFCASSLPTGQTEAFFGQGTRLTVV.

The chain combines TRBV12-3 or TRBV12-4 with TRBJ2-7; D perhaps matches TRBD2 (5 bases). V lost 5 bases to trimming and J lost 3 bases, with 8 bases between them. This CDR3 comprises 12 residues. CDR3 nucleotides: TGTGCCAGCAGTCGGGATGGCTACGAGCAGTACTTC. It specifies CASSRDGYEQYF.

This sequence joins TRBV5-4 and TRBJ2-7; D remains unclear. Trimming took off 0 bases at V and 2 bases at J, with 12 bases between the two ends. CDR1 and CDR2 (germline): SGHNT, YYREEE (reference sequence). The CDR3 totals 15 residues. DNA of the CDR3: TGTGCCAGCAGCTTGGGGGTAGTGAGTGCCTACGAGCAGTACTTC. This encodes CASSLGVVSAYEQYF.

The chain employs TRBV30 and TRBJ1-4, with 7 bases lining up with TRBD1. V shed 2 bases, J shed 8 bases, and the junction held 5 bases outside the gene matches. Germline V gives CDR1 GTSNPN, CDR2 SVGIG (reference sequence). CDR3 length: 13 residues. The CDR3 DNA follows: TGTGCCTGGAGTACAGGGGTTGGCGAAAAACTGTTTTTT. This encodes CAWSTGVGEKLFF.

This chain connects TRBV11-1 to TRBJ2-7; D is perhaps TRBD1 (6 bases). This CDR3 spans 14 amino acids. V lost 7 bases to trimming and J lost 2 bases, with 15 bases between them. Germline V gene data show CDR1 as SGHAT and CDR2 as FQDESV (reference sequence). CDR3 sequence: CASTQKGGPYEQYF. DNA for the CDR3: TGTGCCAGCACCCAAAAAGGGGGACCCTACGAGCAGTACTTC.

The gene calls are TRBV6-5 and TRBJ2-7, with D perhaps matching TRBD1 or TRBD2 (5 bases each). Trimming pared 2 bases from V and 5 bases from J, leaving 10 bases between. Germline CDR1 MNHEY, CDR2 SVGAGI. This CDR3 is built from 13 residues. The DNA for the CDR3 is TGTGCCAGCAGTTACGGGACGGAAAACGAGCAGTACTTC. It encodes CASSYGTENEQYF.

The J gene is TRBJ2-3, the V gene TRBV12-3 or TRBV12-4; D is unclear. The CDR3 is made up of 12 amino acids. Trimming shortened V by 5 bases and J by 8 bases, and 11 bases separated the two germline ends. CDR3 sequence (DNA): TGTGCCAGCAGTCCTGACACAACTACGCAGTATTTT. Translating gives CASSPDTTTQYF.

The gene calls are TRBV19 and TRBJ2-3; 8 bases line up with TRBD2. Germline V lookup: CDR1 LNHDA, CDR2 SQIVND (reference sequence). The length of the CDR3 is 14 residues. Losses at the gene ends were 4 bases for V and 6 bases for J; bases not matched to a gene: 6. The CDR3 here is CASSTPGGKDTQYF. CDR3 coding DNA: TGTGCCAGTAGTACACCGGGGGGGAAGGATACGCAGTATTTT. The full variable domain, with the rest looked up from reference TRBV19 and TRBJ2-3, is DGGITQSPKYLFRKEGQNVTLSCEQNLNHDAMYWYRQDPGQGLRLIYYSQIVNDFQKGDIAEGYSVSREKKESFPLTVTSAQKNPTAFYLCASSTPGGKDTQYFGPGTRLTVL.

This chain connects TRBV10-2 to TRBJ2-5; 8 bases match TRBD2. J gave up 4 bases and V 4 bases, and 8 bases lay outside the gene matches. The germline V gene has CDR1 WSHSY and CDR2 SAAADI. The CDR3 covers 15 residues. The CDR3 DNA reads as TGCGCCAGCAGTGGCCTCTCAGCGGGGGTAGAGACCCAGTACTTC. Its protein product is CASSGLSAGVETQYF.

This chain connects TRBV28 to TRBJ1-1; 10 bases match TRBD1. V gave up 10 bases and J gave up 0 bases; unmatched junction bases: 11. CDR1 MDHEN and CDR2 SYDVKM come from the germline V gene. The CDR3 consists of 16 residues. DNA of the CDR3: TGTGCCATCATCCGGGACAGGGGTATTATGAACACTGAAGCTTTCTTT. The encoded protein is CAIIRDRGIMNTEAFF.

The V call is TRBV2, the J call TRBJ1-1; no definite D call. Germline V lookup: CDR1 SNHLY, CDR2 FYNNEI. With 0 bases removed from V and 0 bases from J, the gap between germline ends came to 8 bases. CDR3 length: 15 residues. DNA for the CDR3: TGTGCCAGCAGTGAAGCAGGAGGTATGAACACTGAAGCTTTCTTT. Residues: CASSEAGGMNTEAFF.